This entry lists 10 T cell receptor beta chains sequenced from one sample in a study of T cell repertoires in cytomegalovirus infection. TCRdb re-called the reads with MiXCR, one entry per CDR3 protein. The sample shows roughly 60,000 distinct CDR3 sequences, 33% of them seen only once. Their antigens remain unidentified. Input material: PBMCs, sequenced either directly or after in vitro stimulation (not recorded which). The source is a human donor in good health (CMV status not recorded). Some clones in this sample may be carry-over from other donors' samples.

J is TRBJ1-5 and V is TRBV10-3; D gene ambiguous. Germline V gene sequence: CDR1 ENHRY, CDR2 SYGVKD. The CDR3 consists of 13 residues. Trimming cost V 4 bases and J 4 bases, with 8 bases left between them. The DNA of the CDR3 is TGTGCCATCAGTGCGGGAGGGAATCAGCCCCAGCATTTT. Its protein is CAISAGGNQPQHF.

The chain carries TRBV11-2 and TRBJ1-2; D remains ambiguous. The CDR3 extends over 13 amino acids. CDR1 is SGHAT, CDR2 FQNNGV, per germline. The ends were cut back, 5 bases at V and 5 bases at J, with 12 bases in the middle. DNA of the CDR3: TGTGCCAGCAGCCCTCGTGGGGTTTATGGCTACACCTTC. Translated, it gives CASSPRGVYGYTF.

This clonotype was observed a few times. CDR3 amino acids: CASSLIGEKLFF. The CDR3 DNA is TGTGCCAGCAGCTTAATTGGCGAAAAACTGTTTTTT. The chain couples TRBV7-2 to TRBJ1-4; D unclear. Germline V gene data show CDR1 as SGHTA and CDR2 as FQGNSA. V lost 2 bases and J 8 bases, leaving 6 bases between the germline ends. CDR3 length equals 12 residues.

The chain links TRBV28 to TRBJ2-5; 11 bases line up with TRBD1. Germline V lookup: CDR1 MDHEN, CDR2 SYDVKM. V trimming: 4 bases; J trimming: 5 bases; junction bases outside the gene matches: 9. This CDR3 is built from 16 residues. For the CDR3, the DNA is TGTGCCAGCAGTTCCCGTGAGGACAGGGGGCGGGAGACCCAGTACTTC. It is translated as CASSSREDRGRETQYF.

This clonotype was counted between two and nine times. The rearrangement links TRBV10-1 to TRBJ2-3, with D uncertain. The germline V and J ends were trimmed by 4 bases and 2 bases, with 10 bases remaining between them. Germline CDR1 is WNHNN and CDR2 is SYGVQD (reference sequence). This CDR3 has 14 residues. The CDR3 bases are TGCGCCAGCAGTGCCTTGTCTGACACAGATACGCAGTATTTT. It encodes CASSALSDTDTQYF.

The chain employs TRBV7-6 and TRBJ2-2; D might be TRBD1 or TRBD2, each matching 5 bases. Between the trimmed V and J ends, which lost 5 bases and 5 bases, there was a span of 12 bases. Per germline, CDR1 SGHVS and CDR2 FNYEAQ. The CDR3 is made up of 14 amino acids. The CDR3 region has the DNA TGTGCCAGCAGCCCCGGGACCCTTACCGGGGAGCTGTTTTTT. Amino acid sequence: CASSPGTLTGELFF.

There are a few counts of this clonotype. The chain employs TRBV7-6 and TRBJ2-1; possibly TRBD1 for D (5 bases). The V end lost 4 bases, the J end lost 5 bases, and 27 bases lay between the germline ends. Looked up from germline, CDR1 is SGHVS and CDR2 is FNYEAQ. CDR3 length equals 19 residues. The DNA of the CDR3 is TGTGCCAGCAGCTCCCGCCAGGGTAGGCCTCATACCCTCGACAATGAGCAGTTCTTC. Protein product: CASSSRQGRPHTLDNEQFF.

A few counts support this clonotype. The V call is TRBV19, the J call TRBJ1-2, with 8 bases that match TRBD1. Trimming took 4 bases from V and 8 from J; bases not matched to a gene: 3. Germline lookup yields CDR1 LNHDA and CDR2 SQIVND (reference sequence). The CDR3 has 12 residues. The CDR3 spells CASSTGGRGYTF. CDR3 bases: TGTGCCAGTAGTACAGGGGGCCGGGGCTACACCTTC.

The chain recombines TRBV4-1 with TRBJ1-2, with 8 bases lining up with TRBD1. This CDR3 spans 18 amino acids. Germline V lookup: CDR1 MGHRA, CDR2 YSYEKL. Trimming at V came to 1 base and at J to 4 bases, leaving 14 bases not matched to a gene. The CDR3 DNA is TGCGCCAGCAGCCAAGTGTATGGAGTGACGGACAGGGTCTATGGCTACACCTTC. Translation gives CASSQVYGVTDRVYGYTF.

Many counts were recorded for this clonotype. The chain recombines TRBV7-2 with TRBJ2-1, with 14 positions matching TRBD2. Germline V CDR1 and CDR2: SGHTA, FQGNSA. V lost 0 bases and J lost 8; bases outside the gene matches: 3. The CDR3 covers 16 residues. The CDR3 region has the DNA TGTGCCAGCAGCTTAGCAGGGACTAGCGGGAGCTATGAGCAGTTCTTC. Translated, it gives CASSLAGTSGSYEQFF.